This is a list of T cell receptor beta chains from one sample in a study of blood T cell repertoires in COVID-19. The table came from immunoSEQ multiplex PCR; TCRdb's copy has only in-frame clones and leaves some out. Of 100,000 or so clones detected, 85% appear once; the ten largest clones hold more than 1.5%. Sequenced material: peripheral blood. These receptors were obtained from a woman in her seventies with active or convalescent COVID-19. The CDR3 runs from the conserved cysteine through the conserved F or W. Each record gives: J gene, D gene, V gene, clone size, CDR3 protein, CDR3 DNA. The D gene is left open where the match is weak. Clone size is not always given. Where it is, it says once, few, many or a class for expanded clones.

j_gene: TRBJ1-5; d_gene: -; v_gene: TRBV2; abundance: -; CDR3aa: CASSPTLSNQPQHF; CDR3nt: TGTGCCAGCAGCCCGACACTTAGCAATCAGCCCCAGCATTTT
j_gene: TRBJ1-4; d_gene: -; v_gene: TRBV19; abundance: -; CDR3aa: CASSSRGGGREDEKLFF; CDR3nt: TGTGCCAGTAGTTCCCGAGGAGGAGGGCGTGAGGATGAAAAACTGTTTTTT
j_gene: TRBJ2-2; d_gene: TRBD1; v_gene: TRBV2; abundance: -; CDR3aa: CASSGQGSGELFF; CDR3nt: TGTGCCAGCAGCGGACAGGGGAGCGGGGAGCTGTTTTTT
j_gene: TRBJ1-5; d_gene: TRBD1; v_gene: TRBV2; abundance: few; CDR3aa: CASSDRGMSGEPQHF; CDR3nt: TGTGCCAGCAGTGACAGGGGGATGAGTGGAGAGCCCCAGCATTTT
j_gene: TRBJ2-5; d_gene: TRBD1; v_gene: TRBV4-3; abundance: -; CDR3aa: CASSSRDRECLREKTQYF; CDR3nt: TGCGCCAGCAGCTCCCGGGACAGGGAATGTCTTCGGGAAAAGACCCAGTACTTC
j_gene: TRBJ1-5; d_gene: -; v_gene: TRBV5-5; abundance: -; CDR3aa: CASSLGRMNQPQHF; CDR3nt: TGTGCCAGCAGCTTGGGCAGGATGAATCAGCCCCAGCATTTT
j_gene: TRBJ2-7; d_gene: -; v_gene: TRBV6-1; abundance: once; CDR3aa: CASSEGGNSYEQYF; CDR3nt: TGTGCCAGCAGTGAAGGGGGCAACTCCTACGAGCAGTACTTC
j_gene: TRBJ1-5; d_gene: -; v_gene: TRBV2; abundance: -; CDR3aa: CASSEGGQGWNQPQHF; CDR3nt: TGTGCCAGCAGTGAAGGTGGGCAGGGGTGGAATCAGCCCCAGCATTTT
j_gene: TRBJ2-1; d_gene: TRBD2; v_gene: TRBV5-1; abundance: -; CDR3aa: CASSRGASGGTNEQFF; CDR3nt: TGCGCCAGCAGCAGGGGGGCGAGCGGGGGCACCAATGAGCAGTTCTTC
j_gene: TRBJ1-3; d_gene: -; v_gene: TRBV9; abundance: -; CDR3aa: CASSPQTWASGNTIYF; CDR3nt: TGTGCCAGCAGCCCCCAGACCTGGGCATCTGGAAACACCATATATTTT
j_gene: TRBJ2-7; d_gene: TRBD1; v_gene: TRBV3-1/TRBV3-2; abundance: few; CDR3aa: CASSRGTGKENEQYF; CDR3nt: TGTGCCAGCAGCCGAGGGACAGGGAAAGAGAACGAGCAGTACTTC
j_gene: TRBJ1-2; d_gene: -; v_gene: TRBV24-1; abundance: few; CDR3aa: CATSESGVQDYGYTF; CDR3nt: TGTGCCACCAGTGAGTCCGGGGTTCAGGACTATGGCTACACCTTC
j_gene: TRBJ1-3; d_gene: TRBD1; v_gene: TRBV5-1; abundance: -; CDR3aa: CASSSKLTGGPAGNTIYF; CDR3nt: TGCGCCAGCAGCTCTAAGCTGACAGGGGGCCCCGCTGGAAACACCATATATTTT
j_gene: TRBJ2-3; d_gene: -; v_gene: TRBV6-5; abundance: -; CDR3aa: CASSTRPTDTQYF; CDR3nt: TGTGCCAGCTCGACTAGACCCACAGATACGCAGTATTTT
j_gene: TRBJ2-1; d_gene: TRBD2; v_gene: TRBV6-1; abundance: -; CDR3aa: CASSERGRGGSSSYNEQFF; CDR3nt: TGTGCCAGCAGTGAACGGGGTCGGGGGGGGTCAAGCTCCTACAATGAGCAGTTCTTC
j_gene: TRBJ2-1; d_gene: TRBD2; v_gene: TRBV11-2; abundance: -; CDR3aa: CASSLFSGRPNNEQFF; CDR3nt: TGTGCCAGCAGCTTATTCAGCGGGAGGCCGAACAATGAGCAGTTCTTC
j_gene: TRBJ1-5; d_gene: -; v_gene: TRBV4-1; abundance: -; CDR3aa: CASSQDLYSFGGAGGNQPQHF; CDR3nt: TGCGCCAGCAGCCAAGATCTTTACTCTTTCGGGGGGGCGGGCGGCAATCAGCCCCAGCATTTT
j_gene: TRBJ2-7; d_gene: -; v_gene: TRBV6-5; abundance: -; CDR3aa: CASSYAGSSYEQYF; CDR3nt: TGTGCCAGCAGTTACGCCGGTTCCTCCTACGAGCAGTACTTC
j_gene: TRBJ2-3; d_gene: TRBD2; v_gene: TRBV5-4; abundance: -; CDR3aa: CASSSGTSGGGDTQYF; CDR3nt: TGTGCCAGCAGCTCGGGGACTAGCGGGGGAGGGGATACGCAGTATTTT
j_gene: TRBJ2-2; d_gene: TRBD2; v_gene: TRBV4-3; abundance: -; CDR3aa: CASSPDSGRAVGGELFF; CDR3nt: TGCGCCAGCAGCCCTGACTCCGGGAGGGCCGTCGGCGGGGAGCTGTTTTTT
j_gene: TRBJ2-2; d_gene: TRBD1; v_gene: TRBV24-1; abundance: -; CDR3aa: CATSYSGTGNTGELFF; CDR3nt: TGTGCCACCAGTTATTCCGGGACAGGAAACACCGGGGAGCTGTTTTTT
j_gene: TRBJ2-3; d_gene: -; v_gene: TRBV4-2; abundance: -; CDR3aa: CASSQVTTSQSDTQYF; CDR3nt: TGTGCCAGCAGCCAAGTGACTACGAGTCAATCAGATACGCAGTATTTT
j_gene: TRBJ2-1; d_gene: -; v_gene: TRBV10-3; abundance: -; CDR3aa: CAIRQADYNEQFF; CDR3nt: TGTGCCATCAGGCAAGCCGACTACAATGAGCAGTTCTTC
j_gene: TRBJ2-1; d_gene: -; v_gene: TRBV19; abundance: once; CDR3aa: CASSMVYSNEQFF; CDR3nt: TGTGCCAGTAGTATGGTGTACAGCAATGAGCAGTTCTTC
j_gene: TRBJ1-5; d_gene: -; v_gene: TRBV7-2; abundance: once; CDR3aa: CASSLDLNQPQHF; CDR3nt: TGTGCCAGCAGCTTAGACCTAAATCAGCCCCAGCATTTT
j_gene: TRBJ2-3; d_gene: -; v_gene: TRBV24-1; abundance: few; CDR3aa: CATSDLNPSLPQYF; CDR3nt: TGTGCCACCAGTGATTTGAATCCTAGCCTACCGCAGTATTTT
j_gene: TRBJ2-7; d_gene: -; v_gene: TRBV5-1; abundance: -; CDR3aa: CASSLVSHSYEQYF; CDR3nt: TGCGCCAGCAGCTTGGTTAGCCACTCCTACGAGCAGTACTTC
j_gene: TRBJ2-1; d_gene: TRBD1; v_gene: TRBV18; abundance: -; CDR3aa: CASSPLTGQSLVEQFF; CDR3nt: TGTGCCAGCTCACCCCTGACAGGGCAATCGCTGGTTGAGCAGTTCTTC
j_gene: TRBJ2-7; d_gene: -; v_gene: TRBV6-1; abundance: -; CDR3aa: CASSDTQGYREQYF; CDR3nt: TGTGCCAGCAGTGATACCCAGGGGTATAGGGAGCAGTACTTC
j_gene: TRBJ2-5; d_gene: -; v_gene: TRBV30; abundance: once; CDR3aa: CAWSGRAETQYF; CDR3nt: TGTGCCTGGAGTGGGAGGGCGGAGACCCAGTACTTC